A single sample is the source of the 10 T cell receptor beta chains below, sequenced in a study of cytomegalovirus exposure and HLA in healthy donors. With 60 Vbeta and 13 Jbeta primers, the PCR was carried out. TCRdb's table, derived via immunoSEQ multiplex PCR, lists solely in-frame clones and lacks some. The table has 150,000 to 200,000 clones, roughly four fifths seen once. What was sequenced was PBMCs. These receptors were collected from a woman in her late teens or twenties in good health and CMV-seronegative.

The chain is built from TRBV19 and TRBJ1-1, with D perhaps TRBD1 (6 bases). V gave up 7 bases and J gave up 0 bases, with 9 bases separating them. The CDR3 loop spans 13 amino acids. In germline, CDR1 is LNHDA, CDR2 SQIVND (reference sequence). CDR3 residues: CASTNRVNTEAFF. CDR3 coding DNA: TGTGCCAGTACAAACAGGGTGAACACTGAAGCTTTCTTT.

About this clone itself: At the DNA level, this CDR3 is encoded by other sequences in the same sample as well. The chain is built from TRBV7-9 and TRBJ2-1; D not resolved. CDR3 length equals 13 residues. Trimming took off 2 bases at V and 4 bases at J, with 6 bases between the two ends. Germline V lookup: CDR1 SEHNR, CDR2 FQNEAQ (reference sequence). This chain's CDR3 is CASSLRRYNEQFF. The CDR3 nucleotides read TGTGCCAGCAGCTTACGCAGATACAATGAGCAGTTCTTC. Full variable domain (outside the CDR3, taken from reference TRBV7-9 and TRBJ2-1): DTGVSQNPRHKITKRGQNVTFRCDPISEHNRLYWYRQTLGQGPEFLTYFQNEAQLEKSRLLSDRFSAERPKGSFSTLEIQRTEQGDSAMYLCASSLRRYNEQFFGPGTRLTVL.

This clone was observed once. V and J are TRBV2 and TRBJ2-5; TRBD1 matches 7 bases. The germline V gene encodes CDR1 SNHLY and CDR2 FYNNEI. This CDR3 region has 14 residues. V lost 3 bases, J lost 4 bases, and 5 bases stayed unmatched. CDR3 DNA sequence: TGTGCCAGCAGTGAGACAGGGCCCCGAGAGACCCAGTACTTC. It yields the protein CASSETGPRETQYF.

The chain recombines TRBV5-1 with TRBJ2-3; maybe TRBD2 (6 bases). The CDR3 covers 14 residues. CDR1 and CDR2 from the germline V gene are SGHRS and YFSETQ. V was trimmed by 0 bases and J by 10 bases, leaving 15 bases between them. DNA of the CDR3: TGCGCCAGCAGCTTGGGCAGGGAGGCTGGTCCGCAGTATTTT. This translates into CASSLGREAGPQYF.

The rearrangement links TRBV7-9 to TRBJ2-5; D is unresolved. Deletions cut 4 bases from V and 0 bases from J, with 18 bases between. The CDR3 sequence is 17 residues long. Looked up from germline, CDR1 is SEHNR and CDR2 is FQNEAQ (reference sequence). DNA of the CDR3: TGTGCCAGCAGCTCAAGGCGACACCGAGAGTACCAAGAGACCCAGTACTTC. Translation: CASSSRRHREYQETQYF.

In its sample, this clone was seen a few times. The CDR3 sequence is CASRFRGSYEQYF. In nucleotides, the CDR3 is TGTGCCAGCCGATTCAGGGGATCGTACGAGCAGTACTTC. V is TRBV27 and J is TRBJ2-7; D perhaps matches TRBD1 (6 bases). V was clipped by 8 bases and J by 4 bases, with 15 bases between them. Germline V gives CDR1 MNHEY, CDR2 SMNVEV (reference sequence). The CDR3 covers 13 residues.

The J gene is TRBJ1-5, the V gene TRBV6-1, with no clear D. This CDR3 region has 17 residues. Germline V gene sequence: CDR1 MNHNS, CDR2 SASEGT. Trimming stripped 0 bases from V and 5 bases from J, with 17 bases between. The CDR3 DNA reads as TGTGCCAGCAGTGAAGCGGGCTCCTCTTCTTTCCATCAGCCCCAGCATTTT. Its protein product is CASSEAGSSSFHQPQHF.

This chain links TRBV28 with TRBJ1-1, with D possibly being TRBD1 (6 bases). The CDR3 has 14 residues. V lost 3 bases and J lost 5, with 13 bases in between. The V gene's germline CDR1 is MDHEN and CDR2 SYDVKM. CDR3 DNA sequence: TGTGCCAGCAGTTTGAGGGGGACGGTAACTGAAGCTTTCTTT. Protein sequence: CASSLRGTVTEAFF.

CDR3 sequence reads: CASSALSDPSEQFF. The CDR3 DNA reads TGTGCCAGCAGCGCCCTTAGCGACCCCAGCGAGCAGTTCTTC. The rearrangement uses TRBV2 and TRBJ2-1; possibly TRBD2 for D (5 bases). Between the trimmed V and J ends, which lost 6 bases and 10 bases, there was a span of 19 bases. The CDR3 runs to 14 residues. Germline V gene data show CDR1 as SNHLY and CDR2 as FYNNEI.

This clone was recorded once. This sequence joins TRBV30 and TRBJ2-2; perhaps TRBD1 as D (6 bases). The CDR3 consists of 15 residues. CDR1 and CDR2 (germline): GTSNPN, SVGIG (reference sequence). V gave up 8 bases and J gave up 0 bases, with 16 bases separating them. CDR3 sequence (DNA): TGTGCCAGGACAGCCAGGAACGCGAACACCGGGGAGCTGTTTTTT. It codes for CARTARNANTGELFF.